This T cell receptor beta chain was obtained from a study of blood T cell repertoires in COVID-19. On the study more broadly: Italy, Spain and the United States were the sources of the convalescent and acute COVID-19 samples. From T cells, B-cell-depleted T cells, or PBMCs came the material, which was cDNA or gDNA.

In the source study's methods: Scientists estimated how many nucleated cells there were by amplifying reference gene primers. Libraries were prepared by immunoSEQ multiplex PCR; TCRdb keeps only in-frame clonotypes and omits some of them. The V and J calls and clone size come from that table; D and trimming were worked out from the DNA. The sample carries about 76,000 clones, 87% recorded once. V gave up 5 bases and J gave up 14 bases; unmatched junction bases: 6. The CDR3 consists of 12 residues. CDR1 is SEHNR, CDR2 FQNEAQ, per germline (reference sequence). The clonotype comes from a man younger than 45 with acute or convalescent COVID-19. The chain recombines TRBV7-9 with TRBJ2-1; the match to TRBD1 covers 10 bases. Sequencing was done on a sample of peripheral blood. CDR3 region: CASSPSGTGEFF. The CDR3, as DNA: TGTGCCAGCAGCCCGTCCGGGACAGGGGAGTTCTTC.